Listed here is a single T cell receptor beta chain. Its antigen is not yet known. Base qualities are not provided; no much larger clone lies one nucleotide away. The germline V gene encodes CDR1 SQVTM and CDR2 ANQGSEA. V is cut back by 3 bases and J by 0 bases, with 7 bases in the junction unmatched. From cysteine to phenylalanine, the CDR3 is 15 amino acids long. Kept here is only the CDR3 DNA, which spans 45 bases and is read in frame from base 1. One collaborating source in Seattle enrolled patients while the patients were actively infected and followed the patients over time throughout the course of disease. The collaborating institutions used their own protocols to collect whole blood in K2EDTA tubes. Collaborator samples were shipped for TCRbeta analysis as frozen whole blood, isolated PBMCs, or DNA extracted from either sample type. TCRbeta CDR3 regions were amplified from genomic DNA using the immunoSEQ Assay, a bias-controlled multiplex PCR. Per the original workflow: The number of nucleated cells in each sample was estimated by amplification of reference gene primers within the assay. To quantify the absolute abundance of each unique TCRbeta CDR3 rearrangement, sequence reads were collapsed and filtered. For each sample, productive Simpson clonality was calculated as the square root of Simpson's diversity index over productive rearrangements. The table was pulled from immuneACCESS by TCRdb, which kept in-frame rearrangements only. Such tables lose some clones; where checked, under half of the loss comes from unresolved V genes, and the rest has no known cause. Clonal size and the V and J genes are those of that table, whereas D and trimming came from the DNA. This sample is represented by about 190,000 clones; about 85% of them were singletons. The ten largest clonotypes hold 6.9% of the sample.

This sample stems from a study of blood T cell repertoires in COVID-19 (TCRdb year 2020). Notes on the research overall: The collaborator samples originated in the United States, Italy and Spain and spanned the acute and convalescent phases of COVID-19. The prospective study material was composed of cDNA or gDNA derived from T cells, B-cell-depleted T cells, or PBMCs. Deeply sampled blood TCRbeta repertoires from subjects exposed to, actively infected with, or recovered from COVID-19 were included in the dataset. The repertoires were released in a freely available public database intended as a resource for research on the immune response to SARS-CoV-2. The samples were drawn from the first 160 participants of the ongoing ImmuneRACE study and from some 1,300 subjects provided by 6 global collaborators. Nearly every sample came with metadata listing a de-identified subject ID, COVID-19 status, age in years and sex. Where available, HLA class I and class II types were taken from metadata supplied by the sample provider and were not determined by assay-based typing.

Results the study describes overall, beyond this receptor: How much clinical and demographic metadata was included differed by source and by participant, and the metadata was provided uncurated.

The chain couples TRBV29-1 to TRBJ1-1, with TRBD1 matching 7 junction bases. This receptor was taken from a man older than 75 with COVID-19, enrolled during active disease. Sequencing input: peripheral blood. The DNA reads TGCAGCGTTGACGTCAGGGGGTACCTGAACACTGAAGCTTTCTTT. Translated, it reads CSVDVRGYLNTEAFF.